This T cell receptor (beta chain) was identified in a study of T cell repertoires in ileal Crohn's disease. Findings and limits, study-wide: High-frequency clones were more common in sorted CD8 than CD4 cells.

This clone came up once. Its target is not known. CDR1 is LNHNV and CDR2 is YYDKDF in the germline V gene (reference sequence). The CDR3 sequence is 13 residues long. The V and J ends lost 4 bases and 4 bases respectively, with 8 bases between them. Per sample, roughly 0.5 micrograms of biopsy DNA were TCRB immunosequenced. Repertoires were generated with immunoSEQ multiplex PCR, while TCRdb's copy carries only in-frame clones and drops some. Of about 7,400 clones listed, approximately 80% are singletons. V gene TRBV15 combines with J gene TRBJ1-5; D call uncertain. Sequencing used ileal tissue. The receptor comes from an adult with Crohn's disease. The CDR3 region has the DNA TGTGCCACCAGCATACAAAATAATCAGCCCCAGCATTTT. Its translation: CATSIQNNQPQHF.